This is a list of T cell receptor beta chains from one sample in a study of lymphopenia after photon versus proton radiotherapy. Libraries were prepared by immunoSEQ multiplex PCR; TCRdb keeps only in-frame clonotypes and omits some of them. The sample lists tens of thousands of clones, around four fifths occurring once. The specimen was peripheral blood, collected from a patient treated with proton-based radiotherapy. Receptor source: a woman between 65 and 79 years old with pancreatic cancer. CDR3s include the opening cysteine and the closing phenylalanine or tryptophan. D genes are given only for firm matches. Clone size appears in some rows only: once, few, many, or a class for an expanded clone.

size: -
J: TRBJ1-5
V: TRBV28
D: -
DNA: TGTGCCAGCAGTTTATTAGAGAGGGACAATCAGCCCCAGCATTTT
CDR3: CASSLLERDNQPQHF

size: -
J: TRBJ1-2
V: TRBV5-1
D: -
DNA: TGCGCCAGCAGCTTGGGTTTCGGACAGAACTATGGCTACACCTTC
CDR3: CASSLGFGQNYGYTF

size: few
J: TRBJ2-7
V: TRBV28
D: -
DNA: TGTGCCAGCAGTCCCTGGGGGCAAGAGCAGTACTTC
CDR3: CASSPWGQEQYF

size: -
J: TRBJ1-3
V: TRBV28
D: -
DNA: TGTGCCAGCAGTGAAAACAGGAAGGGCTTTGGAAACACCATATATTTT
CDR3: CASSENRKGFGNTIYF

size: -
J: TRBJ1-6
V: TRBV12-5
D: TRBD1
DNA: TGTGCTAGTGGAAAACAGGGGTTAGGAAATTCACCCCTCCACTTT
CDR3: CASGKQGLGNSPLHF

size: once
J: TRBJ2-7
V: TRBV4-2
D: -
DNA: TGTGCCAGCAGCCAAGAGGTGACGGACAGTTACGAGCAGTACTTC
CDR3: CASSQEVTDSYEQYF

size: -
J: TRBJ2-6
V: TRBV7-9
D: -
DNA: TGTGCCAGCAGCTTAGCGTCGGCTGGGGCCAACGTCCTGACTTTC
CDR3: CASSLASAGANVLTF

size: -
J: TRBJ2-6
V: TRBV30
D: -
DNA: TGTGCCTGGAGTCGAATAGATCTCCTAAGGGCCAACGTCCTGACTTTC
CDR3: CAWSRIDLLRANVLTF

size: -
J: TRBJ2-7
V: TRBV6-1
D: TRBD2
DNA: TGTGCCAGCAGTGGGTTGACTAGCGGGAGTTTCGGGCAGTACTTC
CDR3: CASSGLTSGSFGQYF

size: -
J: TRBJ1-1
V: TRBV19
D: TRBD1
DNA: TGTGCCAGTAGTATTACAGGGGGCACTGAAGCTTTCTTT
CDR3: CASSITGGTEAFF

size: once
J: TRBJ2-7
V: TRBV29-1
D: -
DNA: TGCAGCGTTAGTGTGGGCTCCTACGAGCAGTACTTC
CDR3: CSVSVGSYEQYF

size: -
J: TRBJ2-3
V: TRBV6-1
D: TRBD1
DNA: TGTGCCAGCAGTGATGGAGACAGGGGCCTCCACACAGATACGCAGTATTTT
CDR3: CASSDGDRGLHTDTQYF

size: -
J: TRBJ2-7
V: TRBV20-1
D: -
DNA: TGCAGTGCTTCGGACCACGAGCAGTACTTC
CDR3: CSASDHEQYF

size: once
J: TRBJ2-3
V: TRBV28
D: -
DNA: TGTGCCAGTGGATACGGGACAGATACGCAGTATTTT
CDR3: CASGYGTDTQYF

size: -
J: TRBJ1-5
V: TRBV7-9
D: -
DNA: TGTGCCAGCAGCTTAGCGCAACCTGATCAGCCCCAGCATTTT
CDR3: CASSLAQPDQPQHF

size: -
J: TRBJ2-1
V: TRBV10-3
D: -
DNA: TGTGCCATCAGTGTTCCCCCCGCCGCGGTGAGCTCCTACAATGAGCAGTTCTTC
CDR3: CAISVPPAAVSSYNEQFF

size: few
J: TRBJ2-7
V: TRBV27
D: TRBD2
DNA: TGTGCCAGCAGTGACAGCGGGAGCTCCTACGAGCAGTACTTC
CDR3: CASSDSGSSYEQYF